This T cell receptor (beta chain) came from a study of cytomegalovirus exposure and HLA in healthy donors. Regarding the study as a whole: There were several of the most significant clusters that appeared linked to common viral pathogens in a later analysis.

Vbeta (60) and Jbeta (13) primers were used in the PCR. Repertoires were generated with immunoSEQ multiplex PCR, while TCRdb's copy carries only in-frame clones and drops some. Here the sample spans about 90,000 clones, approximately 68% being singletons. A remark on this clone: Its antigen is currently unknown.

This clonotype was obtained from a woman in her forties or fifties in good health and CMV-seropositive. The sequencing input was PBMCs.

The DNA for the CDR3 is TGTGCCAGCAGCGTATCCGGGACTAGCGGATACGAGCAGTACTTC. Amino acid sequence: CASSVSGTSGYEQYF. The V and J genes are TRBV9 and TRBJ2-7; 11 bases are a match to TRBD2. The CDR3 length is 15 residues. V shed 1 base, J shed 4 bases, and the junction held 4 bases outside the gene matches. Germline CDR1 SGDLS, CDR2 YYNGEE.